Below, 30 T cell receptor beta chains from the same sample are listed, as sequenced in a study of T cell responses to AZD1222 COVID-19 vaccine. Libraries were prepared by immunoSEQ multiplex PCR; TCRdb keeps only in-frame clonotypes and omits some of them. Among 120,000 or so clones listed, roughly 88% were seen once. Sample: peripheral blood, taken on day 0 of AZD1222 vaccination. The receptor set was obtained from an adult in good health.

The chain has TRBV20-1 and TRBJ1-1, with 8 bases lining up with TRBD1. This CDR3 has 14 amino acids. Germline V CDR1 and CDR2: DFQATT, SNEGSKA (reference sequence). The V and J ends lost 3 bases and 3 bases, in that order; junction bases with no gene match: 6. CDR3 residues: CSASGTGGDTEAFF. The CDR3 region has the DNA TGCAGTGCTAGTGGCACAGGGGGTGACACTGAAGCTTTCTTT.

CDR3: CASNPTGNYGYTF. CDR3 in DNA: TGTGCCAGTAACCCGACAGGGAACTATGGCTACACCTTC. The rearrangement joins TRBV19 to TRBJ1-2; TRBD1 matches at 7 bases. This CDR3 has 13 amino acids. V lost 7 bases and J lost 2; bases outside the gene matches: 4. Germline-derived CDR1 and CDR2 are LNHDA and SQIVND (reference sequence).

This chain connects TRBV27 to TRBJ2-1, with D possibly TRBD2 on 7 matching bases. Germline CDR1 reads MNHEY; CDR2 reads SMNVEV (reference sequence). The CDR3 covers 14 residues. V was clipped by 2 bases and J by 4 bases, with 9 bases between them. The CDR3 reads CASSLGGAYNEQFF. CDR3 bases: TGTGCCAGCAGTTTAGGGGGGGCGTACAATGAGCAGTTCTTC.

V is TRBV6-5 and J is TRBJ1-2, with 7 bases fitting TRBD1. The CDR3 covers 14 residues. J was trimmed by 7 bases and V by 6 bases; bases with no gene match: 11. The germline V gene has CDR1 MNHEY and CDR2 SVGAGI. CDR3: CASRRQGVGSGYTF. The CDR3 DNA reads TGTGCCAGCAGGAGACAGGGTGTGGGGAGTGGCTACACCTTC.

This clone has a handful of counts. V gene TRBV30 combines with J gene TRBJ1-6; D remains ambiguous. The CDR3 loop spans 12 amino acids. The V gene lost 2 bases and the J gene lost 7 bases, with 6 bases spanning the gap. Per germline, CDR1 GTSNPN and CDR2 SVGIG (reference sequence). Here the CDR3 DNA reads TGTGCCTGGAGTTGGACCAATTCACCCCTCCACTTT. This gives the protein CAWSWTNSPLHF.

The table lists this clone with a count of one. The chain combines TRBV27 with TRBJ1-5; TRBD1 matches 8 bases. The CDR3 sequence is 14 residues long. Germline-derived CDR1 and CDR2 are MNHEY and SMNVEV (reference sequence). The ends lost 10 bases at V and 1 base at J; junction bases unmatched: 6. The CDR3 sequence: CATSGQGSNQPQHF. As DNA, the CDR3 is TGTGCCACCTCCGGACAGGGAAGCAATCAGCCCCAGCATTTT.

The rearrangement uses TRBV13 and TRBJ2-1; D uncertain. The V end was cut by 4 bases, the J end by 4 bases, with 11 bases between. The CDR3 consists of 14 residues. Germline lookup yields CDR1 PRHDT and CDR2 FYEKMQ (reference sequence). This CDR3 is CASSSPDGYNEQFF. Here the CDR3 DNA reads TGTGCCAGCAGCTCGCCCGACGGATACAATGAGCAGTTCTTC.

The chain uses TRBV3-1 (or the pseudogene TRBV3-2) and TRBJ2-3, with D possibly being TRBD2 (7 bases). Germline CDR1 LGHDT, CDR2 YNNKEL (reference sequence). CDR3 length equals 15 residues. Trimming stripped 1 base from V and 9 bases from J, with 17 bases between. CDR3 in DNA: TGTGCCAGCAGCCAAGTCGGGGGGCACGACGGCACGCAGTATTTT. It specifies CASSQVGGHDGTQYF.

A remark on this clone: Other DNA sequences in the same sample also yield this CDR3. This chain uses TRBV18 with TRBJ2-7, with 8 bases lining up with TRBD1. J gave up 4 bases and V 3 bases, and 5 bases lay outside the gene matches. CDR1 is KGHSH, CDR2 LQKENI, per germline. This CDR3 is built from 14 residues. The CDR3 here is CASSPGTGPYEQYF. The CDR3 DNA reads TGTGCCAGCTCACCCGGGACAGGACCTTACGAGCAGTACTTC.

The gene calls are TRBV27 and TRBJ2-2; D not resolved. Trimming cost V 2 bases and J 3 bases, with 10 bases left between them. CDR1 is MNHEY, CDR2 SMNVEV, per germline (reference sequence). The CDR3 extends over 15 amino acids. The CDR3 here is CASSLGLIYTGELFF. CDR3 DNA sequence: TGTGCCAGCAGTTTAGGGCTAATATACACCGGGGAGCTGTTTTTT.

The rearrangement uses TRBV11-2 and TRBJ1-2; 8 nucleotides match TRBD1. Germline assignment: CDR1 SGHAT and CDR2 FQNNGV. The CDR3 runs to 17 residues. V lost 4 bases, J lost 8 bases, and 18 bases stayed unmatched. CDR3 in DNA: TGTGCCAGCAGCTACTATCCGGACAGGGCCAGTCCAGCGGGCTACACCTTC. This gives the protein CASSYYPDRASPAGYTF.

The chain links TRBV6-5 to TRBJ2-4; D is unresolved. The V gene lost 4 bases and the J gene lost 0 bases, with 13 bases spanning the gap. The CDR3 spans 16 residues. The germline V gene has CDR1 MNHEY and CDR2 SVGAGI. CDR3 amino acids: CASSSPLGVAKNIQYF. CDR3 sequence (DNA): TGTGCCAGCAGTTCCCCTTTAGGCGTAGCCAAAAACATTCAGTACTTC.

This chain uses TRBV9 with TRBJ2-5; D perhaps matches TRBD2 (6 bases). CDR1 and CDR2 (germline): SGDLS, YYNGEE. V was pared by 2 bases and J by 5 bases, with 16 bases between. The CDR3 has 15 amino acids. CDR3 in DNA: TGTGCCAGCAGCGTCGCCGGGGGAGCATGGGAGACCCAGTACTTC. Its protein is CASSVAGGAWETQYF. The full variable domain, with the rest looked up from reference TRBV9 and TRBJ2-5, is DSGVTQTPKHLITATGQRVTLRCSPRSGDLSVYWYQQSLDQGLQFLIQYYNGEERAKGNILERFSAQQFPDLHSELNLSSLELGDSALYFCASSVAGGAWETQYFGPGTRLLVL.

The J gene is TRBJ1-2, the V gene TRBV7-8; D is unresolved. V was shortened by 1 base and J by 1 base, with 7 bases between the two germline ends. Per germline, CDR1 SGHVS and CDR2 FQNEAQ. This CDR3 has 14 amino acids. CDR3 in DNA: TGTGCCAGCAGCTTAGGTCGGGATAACTATGGCTACACCTTC. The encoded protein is CASSLGRDNYGYTF.

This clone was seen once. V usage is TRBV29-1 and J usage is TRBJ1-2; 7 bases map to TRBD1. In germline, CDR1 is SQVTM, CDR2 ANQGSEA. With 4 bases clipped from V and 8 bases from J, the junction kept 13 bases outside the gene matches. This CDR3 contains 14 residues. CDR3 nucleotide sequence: TGCAGCGTTGTTTCAGGGGGGATGGGGTGGGGCTACACCTTC. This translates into CSVVSGGMGWGYTF.

The CDR3 region has the DNA TGTGCCACCAGTGATTGGGGAGCGGGGGGCCGATACGAGCAGTACTTC. It yields the protein CATSDWGAGGRYEQYF. The chain couples TRBV24-1 to TRBJ2-7; 9 positions match TRBD2. Trimming took 2 bases from V and 4 from J; bases not matched to a gene: 8. Germline CDR1 and CDR2: KGHDR and SFDVKD. The CDR3 has 16 residues.

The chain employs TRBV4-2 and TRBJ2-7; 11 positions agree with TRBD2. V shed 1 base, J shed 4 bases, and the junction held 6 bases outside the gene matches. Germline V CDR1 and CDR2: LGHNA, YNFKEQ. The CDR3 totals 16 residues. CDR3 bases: TGTGCCAGCAGCCAAGCTAGCGGGGGGCCTGTGTACGAGCAGTACTTC. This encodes CASSQASGGPVYEQYF.

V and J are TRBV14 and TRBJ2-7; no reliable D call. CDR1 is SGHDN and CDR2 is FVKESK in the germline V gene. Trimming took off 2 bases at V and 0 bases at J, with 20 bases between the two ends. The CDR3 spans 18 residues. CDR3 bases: TGTGCCAGCAGCCAAAGGCCGTTCCAGGTTGTGGGCTCCTACGAGCAGTACTTC. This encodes CASSQRPFQVVGSYEQYF. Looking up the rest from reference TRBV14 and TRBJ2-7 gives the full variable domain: EAGVTQFPSHSVIEKGQTVTLRCDPISGHDNLYWYRRVMGKEIKFLLHFVKESKQDESGMPNNRFLAERTGGTYSTLKVQPAELEDSGVYFCASSQRPFQVVGSYEQYFGPGTRLTVT.

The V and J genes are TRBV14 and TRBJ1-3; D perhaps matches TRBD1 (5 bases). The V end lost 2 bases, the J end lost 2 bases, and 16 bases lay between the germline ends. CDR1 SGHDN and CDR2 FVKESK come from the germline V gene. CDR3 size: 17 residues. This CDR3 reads CASSQTDPRGAGNTIYF. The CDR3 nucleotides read TGTGCCAGCAGCCAAACAGACCCCCGAGGGGCTGGAAACACCATATATTTT.

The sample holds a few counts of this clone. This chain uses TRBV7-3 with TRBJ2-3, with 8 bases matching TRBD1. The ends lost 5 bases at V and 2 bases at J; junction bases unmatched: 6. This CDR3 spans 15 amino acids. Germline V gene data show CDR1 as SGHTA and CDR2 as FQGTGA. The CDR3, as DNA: TGTGCCAGCAGCGCCGGGACAGGCAACACAGATACGCAGTATTTT. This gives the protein CASSAGTGNTDTQYF.

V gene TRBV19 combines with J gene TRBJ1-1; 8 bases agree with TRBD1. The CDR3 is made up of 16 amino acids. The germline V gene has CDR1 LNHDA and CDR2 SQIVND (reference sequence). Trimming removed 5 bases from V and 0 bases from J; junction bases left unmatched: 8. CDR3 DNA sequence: TGTGCCAGTAGTCCACGGACAGGGAGGATGAACACTGAAGCTTTCTTT. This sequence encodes CASSPRTGRMNTEAFF.

The CDR3, as DNA: TGCGCCAGCAGCTTGGATTACAGGGCAACTAATGAAAAACTGTTTTTT. Its protein product is CASSLDYRATNEKLFF. The chain carries TRBV5-1 and TRBJ1-4, with D tentatively TRBD1 (6 bases). V dropped 0 bases and J dropped 0 bases, with 9 bases sitting between them. The germline V gene has CDR1 SGHRS and CDR2 YFSETQ. The CDR3 is 16 residues long.

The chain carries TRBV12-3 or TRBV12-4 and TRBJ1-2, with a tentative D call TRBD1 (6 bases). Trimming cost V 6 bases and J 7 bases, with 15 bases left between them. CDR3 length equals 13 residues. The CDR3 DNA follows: TGTGCCAGCAGCACGGACAGTATTGGTGGCTACACCTTC. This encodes CASSTDSIGGYTF.

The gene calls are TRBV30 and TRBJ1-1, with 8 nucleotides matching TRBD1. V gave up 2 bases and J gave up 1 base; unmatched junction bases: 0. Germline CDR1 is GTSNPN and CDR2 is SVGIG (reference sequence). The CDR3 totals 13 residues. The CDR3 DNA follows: TGTGCCTGGAGTCAGGGGGCGAACACTGAAGCTTTCTTT. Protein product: CAWSQGANTEAFF.

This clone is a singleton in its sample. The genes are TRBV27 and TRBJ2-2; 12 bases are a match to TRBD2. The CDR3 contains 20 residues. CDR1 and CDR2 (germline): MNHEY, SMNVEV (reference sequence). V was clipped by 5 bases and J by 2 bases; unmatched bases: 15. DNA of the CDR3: TGTGCCAGCAGTACCCAACCGTTTTTACTAGCGGGAGGAAACACCGGGGAGCTGTTTTTT. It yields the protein CASSTQPFLLAGGNTGELFF.

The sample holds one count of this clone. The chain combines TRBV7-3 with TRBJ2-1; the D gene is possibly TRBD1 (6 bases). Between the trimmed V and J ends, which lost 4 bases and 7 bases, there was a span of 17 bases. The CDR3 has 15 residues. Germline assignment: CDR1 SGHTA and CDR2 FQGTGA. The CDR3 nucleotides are TGTGCCAGCAGCTCGGCCAGGGGTGCTGGAAATGAGCAGTTCTTC. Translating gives CASSSARGAGNEQFF.

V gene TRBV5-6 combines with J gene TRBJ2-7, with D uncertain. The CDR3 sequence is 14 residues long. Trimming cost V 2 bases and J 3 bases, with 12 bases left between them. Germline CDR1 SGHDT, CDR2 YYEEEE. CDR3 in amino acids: CASSFNMGNYEQYF. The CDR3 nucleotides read TGTGCCAGCAGCTTCAACATGGGGAACTACGAGCAGTACTTC.

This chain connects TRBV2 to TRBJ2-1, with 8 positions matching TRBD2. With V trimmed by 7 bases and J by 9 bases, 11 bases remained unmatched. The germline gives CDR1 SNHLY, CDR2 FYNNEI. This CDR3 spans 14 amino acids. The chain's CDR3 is CASTPGLAGGEQFF. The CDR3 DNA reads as TGTGCCAGCACTCCTGGGCTAGCGGGTGGTGAGCAGTTCTTC.

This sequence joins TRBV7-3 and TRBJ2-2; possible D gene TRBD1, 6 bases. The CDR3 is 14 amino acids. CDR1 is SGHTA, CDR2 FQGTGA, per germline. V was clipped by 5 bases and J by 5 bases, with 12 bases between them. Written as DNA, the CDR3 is TGTGCCAGCAGCGCCCGCAGGGGAACCGGGGAGCTGTTTTTT. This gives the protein CASSARRGTGELFF.

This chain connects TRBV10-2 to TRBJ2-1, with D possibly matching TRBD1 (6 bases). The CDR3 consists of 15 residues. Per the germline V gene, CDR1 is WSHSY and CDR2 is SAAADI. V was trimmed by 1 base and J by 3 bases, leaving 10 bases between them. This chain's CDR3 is CASSELWGHYNEQFF. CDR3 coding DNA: TGCGCCAGCAGTGAGTTGTGGGGGCACTACAATGAGCAGTTCTTC.